This is a list of T cell receptor beta chains from one sample in a study of technical replicates of blood from a few donors. TCRdb's copy holds only in-frame clones and misses some; the assay was immunoSEQ multiplex PCR. There are around 58,000 clones in the sample; around 87% occur only once, and under 6.5% lies in the top ten. Sequencing was done on a sample of PBMCs. These receptor sequences come from a human donor in good health. Some clones in this sample may be carry-over from other donors' samples. The CDR3 runs from the conserved cysteine through the conserved F or W. A D gene is named only where the DNA matches it firmly. The size of a clone is reported for some rows only, either as once, few or many, or as a class for expanded clones.

d_call j_call v_call cdr3_length clone_size cdr3_nt cdr3_aa
TRBD1 TRBJ2-2 TRBV7-9 16 - TGTGCCAGCAGCTACACAGGGGGAGATAATGAAGGGGAGCTGTTTTTT CASSYTGGDNEGELFF
- TRBJ2-5 TRBV7-9 15 once TGTGCCAGCAGCTTAATAGGCGCAGGGGAAGAGACCCAGTACTTC CASSLIGAGEETQYF
- TRBJ2-1 TRBV2 13 - TGTGCCAGCAGTCTACAGGGGAGGAATGAGCAGTTCTTC CASSLQGRNEQFF
TRBD2 TRBJ2-2 TRBV4-3 18 - TGCGCCAGCAGCCCGGGACTAGCGGGGGCCGCGAACACCGGGGAGCTGTTTTTT CASSPGLAGAANTGELFF
TRBD1 TRBJ2-1 TRBV7-2 12 once TGTGCCAGCAGCCCGGGACAGGTCGGGGGGTTCTTC CASSPGQVGGFF
- TRBJ2-7 TRBV19 13 - TGTGCCAGTAGTATAAACAAAGCCTACGAGCAGTACTTC CASSINKAYEQYF
- TRBJ2-1 TRBV7-3 15 - TGTGCCAGCAGTTCCGGCGGGGAATCCTACAATGAGCAGTTCTTC CASSSGGESYNEQFF
- TRBJ2-2 TRBV2 14 - TGTGCCAGCAGTCCAGACAGGAACACCGGGGAGCTGTTTTTT CASSPDRNTGELFF
- TRBJ2-1 TRBV7-2 14 few TGTGCCAGCAGCTTAATGGCCGGGAACAATGAGCAGTTCTTC CASSLMAGNNEQFF
- TRBJ1-1 TRBV4-3 14 - TGCGCCAGCAGCCAAATGTACGGGAACACTGAAGCTTTCTTT CASSQMYGNTEAFF
- TRBJ1-2 TRBV6-5 12 - TGTGCCAGCAGCTTGCGGGGCTGGGGCTACACCTTC CASSLRGWGYTF
TRBD1 TRBJ2-4 TRBV4-1 14 - TGCGCCAGCAGCCTGCGACAGGGAAGCAACATTCAGTACTTC CASSLRQGSNIQYF
- TRBJ2-7 TRBV12-2 15 - TGTGCAAGTCGCTTAGTAGTTAGCGGGGTTCACGAGCAGTACTTC CASRLVVSGVHEQYF
- TRBJ1-5 TRBV5-6 16 - TGTGCCAGCAGCTTGGCGGTCAGGGGAGACGCTCAGCCCCAGCATTTT CASSLAVRGDAQPQHF
TRBD1 TRBJ1-2 TRBV7-9 14 - TGTGCCAGCAGCCGGGGACAGGGGGCTGGTGGCTACACCTTC CASSRGQGAGGYTF
TRBD1 TRBJ1-6 TRBV7-2 15 - TGTGCCAGCAGACTCGACAGGGTCCATAATTCACCCCTCCACTTT CASRLDRVHNSPLHF
- TRBJ2-5 TRBV7-9 15 - TGTGCCAGCAGCTTGACGGTTGGGGCTTTGGAGACCCAGTACTTC CASSLTVGALETQYF
TRBD2 TRBJ2-1 TRBV7-2 16 - TGTGCCAGCAGCTTATTTCGGGGGGGCGGGTCCAATGAGCAGTTCTTC CASSLFRGGGSNEQFF
TRBD1 TRBJ2-5 TRBV7-6 16 few TGTGCCAGCAGCTTACCTGACAGGGAGATAACAGAGACCCAGTACTTC CASSLPDREITETQYF
TRBD1 TRBJ2-1 TRBV5-1 16 - TGCGCCAGCAGCGCCGGGACAGGAGCCCACTACAATGAGCAGTTCTTC CASSAGTGAHYNEQFF
- TRBJ2-7 TRBV11-1 17 - TGTGCCAGCAGCCGATCCGATGGGCAGCTCCGGGGGTACGAGCAGTACTTC CASSRSDGQLRGYEQYF
- TRBJ2-3 TRBV6-5 15 - TGTGCCAGCACCCAAATGGGGGCGGAGACAGATACGCAGTATTTT CASTQMGAETDTQYF
TRBD2 TRBJ2-7 TRBV7-8 14 - TGTGCCAGCAGCTTAACTAGCGGGGCCTACGAGCAGTACTTC CASSLTSGAYEQYF
TRBD2 TRBJ2-2 TRBV4-2 16 - TGTGCCAGCAGCCAGGAGCGGGGGGCCCGCACCGGGGAGCTGTTTTTT CASSQERGARTGELFF
TRBD2 TRBJ2-5 TRBV7-9 17 - TGTGCCAGCAGCTTAGCAAGACTAGCAGCGGCCCAAGAGACCCAGTACTTC CASSLARLAAAQETQYF
- TRBJ2-3 TRBV5-1 15 once TGCGCCAGCAGCGGAAGGGGTGGGTGGACAGATACGCAGTATTTT CASSGRGGWTDTQYF
- TRBJ1-2 TRBV7-2 13 - TGTGCCAGCAGCCCGGGACAAAACTATGGCTACACCTTC CASSPGQNYGYTF
- TRBJ1-2 TRBV4-2 13 - TGTGCCAGCAGCCAAGACGGACAGACTGGCTACACCTTC CASSQDGQTGYTF
TRBD1 TRBJ1-1 TRBV9 16 once TGTGCCAGCAGCGTCCCCTCAGGGACAGCGAACACTGAAGCTTTCTTT CASSVPSGTANTEAFF
TRBD2 TRBJ2-7 TRBV11-2 16 few TGTGCCAGCAGCCACGTAGCGGGGGCCCACTCCTACGAGCAGTACTTC CASSHVAGAHSYEQYF
- TRBJ2-1 TRBV7-9 13 once TGTGCCAGCAGCTTAGTACAGCACAATGAGCAGTTCTTC CASSLVQHNEQFF
TRBD2 TRBJ2-3 TRBV5-4 14 - TGTGCCAGCAGCTTTAGCGGGAGCACAGATACGCAGTATTTT CASSFSGSTDTQYF
- TRBJ2-3 TRBV6-5 15 - TGTGCCAGCAGCAGGAGGGGGCCTCGCACAGATACGCAGTATTTT CASSRRGPRTDTQYF
TRBD2 TRBJ2-1 TRBV12-5 15 - TGTGCTAGTGGTTTGGGGACTAGCGGGGAACTTGAGCAGTTCTTC CASGLGTSGELEQFF
- TRBJ1-2 TRBV7-2 16 - TGTGCCAGCAGCTTAGCGGGGGGAGAACTAAACTATGGCTACACCTTC CASSLAGGELNYGYTF
- TRBJ2-7 TRBV21-1 16 - TGTGCCAGCAGCAAAGTAGGTGACCCCCCCTCGGGCGAGCAGTACTTC CASSKVGDPPSGEQYF
- TRBJ2-3 TRBV5-1 16 - TGCGCCAGCAGCTTGGCCGGGACTTCCTACACAGATACGCAGTATTTT CASSLAGTSYTDTQYF
- TRBJ1-3 TRBV4-3 16 - TGCGCCAGCAGCCACGTGGGGGGGCTCTCTGGAAACACCATATATTTT CASSHVGGLSGNTIYF
- TRBJ2-2 TRBV11-3 16 few TGTGCCAGCAACCTCCGCCGGGTCAACACGGGCGGGGAGCTGTTTTTT CASNLRRVNTGGELFF
TRBD2 TRBJ2-1 TRBV4-3 16 - TGCGCCAGCAGCCAAGGCCGCCTAGCGGGGGTTAATGAGCAGTTCTTC CASSQGRLAGVNEQFF
TRBD2 TRBJ2-1 TRBV4-3 18 - TGCGCCAGCAGCCAAGAGGGACTAGCGGGAGGTTCCTACAATGAGCAGTTCTTC CASSQEGLAGGSYNEQFF
TRBD1 TRBJ2-7 TRBV6-1 15 - TGTGCCAGCATCTTATCAGTAGGGACAGCCTACGAGCAGTACTTC CASILSVGTAYEQYF